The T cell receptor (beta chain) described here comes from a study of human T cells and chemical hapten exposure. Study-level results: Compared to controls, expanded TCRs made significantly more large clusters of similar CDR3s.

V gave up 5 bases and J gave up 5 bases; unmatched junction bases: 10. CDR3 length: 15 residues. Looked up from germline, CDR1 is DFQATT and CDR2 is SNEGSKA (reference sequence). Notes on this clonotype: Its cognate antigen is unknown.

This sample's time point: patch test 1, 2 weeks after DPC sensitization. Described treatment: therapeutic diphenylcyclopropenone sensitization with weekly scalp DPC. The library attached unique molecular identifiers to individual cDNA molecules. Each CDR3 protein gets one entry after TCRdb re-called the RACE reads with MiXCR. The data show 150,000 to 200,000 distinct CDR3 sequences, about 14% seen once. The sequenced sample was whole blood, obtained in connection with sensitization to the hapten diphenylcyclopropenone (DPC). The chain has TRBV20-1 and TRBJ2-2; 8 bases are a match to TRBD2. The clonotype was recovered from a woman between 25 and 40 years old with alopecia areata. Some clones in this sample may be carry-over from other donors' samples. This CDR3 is CSARGAGVRTGELFF. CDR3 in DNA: TGCAGTGCTCGTGGAGCGGGAGTTCGGACCGGGGAGCTGTTTTTT.